In its sample, the clone carrying this T cell receptor beta chain was seen once. Random hexamers were used to reverse transcribe an amount of about 0.45 to 1 ug RNA. TCRdb re-called the immunoSEQ multiplex PCR reads through MiXCR, storing one row per CDR3 protein. The repertoire holds 70,000 to 85,000 distinct CDR3 sequences, with roughly 95% as singletons. Germline V gives CDR1 SGHRS, CDR2 YFSETQ. The CDR3 is 15 amino acids. V dropped 4 bases and J dropped 5; count of bases not matched to a gene: 8. These data come from a study of CD8 T cells in Susac syndrome. Source material: CD8+ T cells from PBMCs. This sequence was found in a human donor with Susac syndrome. The rearrangement uses TRBV5-1 and TRBJ2-1; 8 bases align to TRBD2. The CDR3 nucleotides are TGCGCCAGCAGCCCGGGGGGGGTCAGGGACAATGAGCAGTTCTTC. The encoded protein is CASSPGGVRDNEQFF.